These T cell receptor beta chains were read from a single sample in a study of cytomegalovirus exposure and HLA in healthy donors. Data came from immunoSEQ multiplex PCR; TCRdb stores just in-frame clones and leaves some out. This sample has around 250,000 clones; over 70% occur once, and the top ten carry 7% to 9%. Sequencing was carried out using PBMCs. The receptors shown here come from a woman between 55 and 75 years old in good health and CMV-seropositive. Each CDR3 is given with its conserved first and last residue. Each record gives: CDR3 DNA, CDR3 protein, J gene, clone size, V gene, D gene. A D gene is named only where the DNA matches it firmly. For some rows the clone size is stated as once, few or many, or as a class when expanded; others skip it.

cdr3_nt: TGTGCCAGCAGCTTAGGAGTAGGGGCCAGACTCCCTACCTACGAGCAGTACTTC
cdr3_aa: CASSLGVGARLPTYEQYF
j_call: TRBJ2-7
clone_size: few
v_call: TRBV7-6
d_call: NA

cdr3_nt: TGTGCCGGTCGGACAGGGGCTAACACCGGGGAGCTGTTTTTT
cdr3_aa: CAGRTGANTGELFF
j_call: TRBJ2-2
clone_size: NA
v_call: TRBV2
d_call: TRBD1

cdr3_nt: TGTGCCAGCAGCTTCAGGGTGGATGAGCAGTTCTTC
cdr3_aa: CASSFRVDEQFF
j_call: TRBJ2-1
clone_size: NA
v_call: TRBV5-6
d_call: NA

cdr3_nt: TGTGCCAGCAGTTGGGGAGCGGGAGCTGTCGACGAGCAGTACTTC
cdr3_aa: CASSWGAGAVDEQYF
j_call: TRBJ2-7
clone_size: NA
v_call: TRBV28
d_call: TRBD2

cdr3_nt: TGTGCCAGTAGGCCCCAGCGGGACAGGGCGAACACTGAAGCTTTCTTT
cdr3_aa: CASRPQRDRANTEAFF
j_call: TRBJ1-1
clone_size: NA
v_call: TRBV19
d_call: TRBD1

cdr3_nt: TGTGCCAGCAGTTTATCCGGACAAAGCACAGATACGCAGTATTTT
cdr3_aa: CASSLSGQSTDTQYF
j_call: TRBJ2-3
clone_size: NA
v_call: TRBV28
d_call: NA

cdr3_nt: TGCGCCAGCAGCGAACGGGGAGGGGAGCAGTACTTC
cdr3_aa: CASSERGGEQYF
j_call: TRBJ2-7
clone_size: NA
v_call: TRBV5-1
d_call: TRBD2

cdr3_nt: TGTGCCAGCAGTGTCGGGACAGGGTTTGGCTACACCTTC
cdr3_aa: CASSVGTGFGYTF
j_call: TRBJ1-2
clone_size: NA
v_call: TRBV27
d_call: TRBD1

cdr3_nt: TGTGCCAGCAGCGTTGACCCGGGAGTGGACTACGAGCAGTACTTC
cdr3_aa: CASSVDPGVDYEQYF
j_call: TRBJ2-7
clone_size: NA
v_call: TRBV9
d_call: NA

cdr3_nt: TGTGCCAGCAGACCCCGCCCCTTACTAGCGGGAATAGTAGGTGAGCAGTTCTTC
cdr3_aa: CASRPRPLLAGIVGEQFF
j_call: TRBJ2-1
clone_size: NA
v_call: TRBV28
d_call: TRBD2

cdr3_nt: TGTGCCAGCAGTTACTTACGGACACTGAACACTGAAGCTTTCTTT
cdr3_aa: CASSYLRTLNTEAFF
j_call: TRBJ1-1
clone_size: once
v_call: TRBV6-5
d_call: NA

cdr3_nt: TGCAGCGGCCGACAGGGGATGGAGTACTTC
cdr3_aa: CSGRQGMEYF
j_call: TRBJ2-7
clone_size: NA
v_call: TRBV29-1
d_call: TRBD1

cdr3_nt: TGTTCCAGCAGATCCCAAGGGGGCGAGCAGTACTTC
cdr3_aa: CSSRSQGGEQYF
j_call: TRBJ2-7
clone_size: NA
v_call: TRBV7-9
d_call: NA

cdr3_nt: TGCGCCAGCAGCTCTAATTGGGGGGGTTACGGGCAGTTCTTC
cdr3_aa: CASSSNWGGYGQFF
j_call: TRBJ2-1
clone_size: NA
v_call: TRBV4-1
d_call: TRBD2

cdr3_nt: TGTGCCAGCTTGTGGGCCGTTAGCGGGAGGAGGTCCCGCACAGATACGCAGTATTTT
cdr3_aa: CASLWAVSGRRSRTDTQYF
j_call: TRBJ2-3
clone_size: NA
v_call: TRBV11-3
d_call: TRBD2

cdr3_nt: TGTGCCAGCAGCTCGGGACAGGGAGTTTGGTTCTTT
cdr3_aa: CASSSGQGVWFF
j_call: TRBJ1-1
clone_size: NA
v_call: TRBV7-9
d_call: TRBD1

cdr3_nt: TGTGCCAGCAGCTCCCGGGTAGCGGGGGGACCCGATACGCAGTATTTT
cdr3_aa: CASSSRVAGGPDTQYF
j_call: TRBJ2-3
clone_size: NA
v_call: TRBV7-3
d_call: TRBD2

cdr3_nt: TGTGCCAGCAGCCAAGACTTAGCGGGAGGTTTCAATGAGCAGTTCTTC
cdr3_aa: CASSQDLAGGFNEQFF
j_call: TRBJ2-1
clone_size: NA
v_call: TRBV4-2
d_call: TRBD2

cdr3_nt: TGTGCCAGCAGCTCTTCTCCCCGAAACACCATATATTTT
cdr3_aa: CASSSSPRNTIYF
j_call: TRBJ1-3
clone_size: NA
v_call: TRBV7-3
d_call: NA

cdr3_nt: TGTGCCAGCAAGGAGGGACCGAACACTGAAGCTTTCTTT
cdr3_aa: CASKEGPNTEAFF
j_call: TRBJ1-1
clone_size: NA
v_call: TRBV6-1
d_call: NA

cdr3_nt: TGTGCCAGCAGCTACGGGACAGGGACCGGTCAGCCCCAGCATTTT
cdr3_aa: CASSYGTGTGQPQHF
j_call: TRBJ1-5
clone_size: NA
v_call: TRBV7-9
d_call: TRBD1

cdr3_nt: TGTGCCAGCAGTTACGGGCAGGGTAGGAACACTGAAGCTTTCTTT
cdr3_aa: CASSYGQGRNTEAFF
j_call: TRBJ1-1
clone_size: once
v_call: TRBV6-5
d_call: NA

cdr3_nt: TGTGCTAGTGGTTTGGTACTAACTAGCGGGAGGGCCGACGAGCAGTACTTC
cdr3_aa: CASGLVLTSGRADEQYF
j_call: TRBJ2-7
clone_size: few
v_call: TRBV12-5
d_call: TRBD2

cdr3_nt: TGTGCCAGCAGCTGGGGACAGGGCGCTTCCAATGAGCAGTTCTTC
cdr3_aa: CASSWGQGASNEQFF
j_call: TRBJ2-1
clone_size: once
v_call: TRBV5-4
d_call: TRBD1

cdr3_nt: TGTGCCAGCACTAGAGACAGGCAGAATGAAAAACTGTTTTTT
cdr3_aa: CASTRDRQNEKLFF
j_call: TRBJ1-4
clone_size: few
v_call: TRBV6-1
d_call: NA

cdr3_nt: TGTGCCAGCAGTGAGCGCCTAACCTACAATGAGCAGTTCTTC
cdr3_aa: CASSERLTYNEQFF
j_call: TRBJ2-1
clone_size: NA
v_call: TRBV9
d_call: NA

cdr3_nt: TGTGCCAGCAGTTCCGCAGGGGAGCAGTACTTC
cdr3_aa: CASSSAGEQYF
j_call: TRBJ2-5
clone_size: NA
v_call: TRBV27
d_call: NA

cdr3_nt: TGTGCCAGCAGGACAGGCACGTACAATGAGCAGTTCTTC
cdr3_aa: CASRTGTYNEQFF
j_call: TRBJ2-1
clone_size: NA
v_call: TRBV6-1
d_call: NA

cdr3_nt: TGCGCCAGCAGCCAAGGGGCGACAGGGTCAGATACGCAGTATTTT
cdr3_aa: CASSQGATGSDTQYF
j_call: TRBJ2-3
clone_size: few
v_call: TRBV4-1
d_call: TRBD1

cdr3_nt: TGTGCTAGTGGTTTTCGACAGGGCTCTGGGGCCAACGTCCTGACTTTC
cdr3_aa: CASGFRQGSGANVLTF
j_call: TRBJ2-6
clone_size: NA
v_call: TRBV12-5
d_call: TRBD1

cdr3_nt: TGTGCTAGTGGTTTTCCTAGCGGGAGGGCCGGGTTAATTGAGCAGTTCTTC
cdr3_aa: CASGFPSGRAGLIEQFF
j_call: TRBJ2-1
clone_size: NA
v_call: TRBV12-5
d_call: TRBD2

cdr3_nt: TGTGCCAGCAGCACTGGAACCCTGAGGACTGAAGCTTTCTTT
cdr3_aa: CASSTGTLRTEAFF
j_call: TRBJ1-1
clone_size: NA
v_call: TRBV5-4
d_call: NA

cdr3_nt: TGCGCCAGCAGCCAAGATAGTAGCTCCTACAATGAGCAGTTCTTC
cdr3_aa: CASSQDSSSYNEQFF
j_call: TRBJ2-1
clone_size: NA
v_call: TRBV4-1
d_call: NA

cdr3_nt: TGTGCCAGTAGATCCAGGGCCAACTATGGCTACACCTTC
cdr3_aa: CASRSRANYGYTF
j_call: TRBJ1-2
clone_size: NA
v_call: TRBV19
d_call: NA

cdr3_nt: TGTGCCAGCAGCTTAGGGCAGGGGGCTGGTGGCTACACCTTC
cdr3_aa: CASSLGQGAGGYTF
j_call: TRBJ1-2
clone_size: NA
v_call: TRBV11-2
d_call: TRBD1

cdr3_nt: TGTGCCAGCAGCCAACAAGAGACCCAGTACTTC
cdr3_aa: CASSQQETQYF
j_call: TRBJ2-5
clone_size: NA
v_call: TRBV7-9
d_call: NA

cdr3_nt: TGCAGCGTTGAAACTACCGGGACTAGCACAGATACGCAGTATTTT
cdr3_aa: CSVETTGTSTDTQYF
j_call: TRBJ2-3
clone_size: NA
v_call: TRBV29-1
d_call: NA

cdr3_nt: TGCGCCAGCAGACTCAAGAACACCGGGGAGCTGTTTTTT
cdr3_aa: CASRLKNTGELFF
j_call: TRBJ2-2
clone_size: once
v_call: TRBV5-1
d_call: NA

cdr3_nt: TGTGCCAGCAGCGCGGGACAGTCCCTTCGGGGCGAGCAGTACTTC
cdr3_aa: CASSAGQSLRGEQYF
j_call: TRBJ2-7
clone_size: NA
v_call: TRBV7-8
d_call: NA

cdr3_nt: TGTGCCAGCAGTCTTCGACAGGACCTTAACTATGGCTACACCTTC
cdr3_aa: CASSLRQDLNYGYTF
j_call: TRBJ1-2
clone_size: NA
v_call: TRBV28
d_call: NA

cdr3_nt: TGCGCCAGCAGCTTGCCCGCCCCCGGACTAGCGGCAGATACGCAGTATTTT
cdr3_aa: CASSLPAPGLAADTQYF
j_call: TRBJ2-3
clone_size: NA
v_call: TRBV5-1
d_call: TRBD2

cdr3_nt: TGTGCCAGCAGTTTAGGGTTGACAGGGGCTGGAAACACCATATATTTT
cdr3_aa: CASSLGLTGAGNTIYF
j_call: TRBJ1-3
clone_size: NA
v_call: TRBV28
d_call: TRBD1

cdr3_nt: TGTGCCAGCAGCGTAGGCGGGAGGGCGGCAGATACGCAGTATTTT
cdr3_aa: CASSVGGRAADTQYF
j_call: TRBJ2-3
clone_size: NA
v_call: TRBV9
d_call: TRBD2

cdr3_nt: TGTGCCAGCAGCTTGTCAGGGGAATATGGCTACACCTTC
cdr3_aa: CASSLSGEYGYTF
j_call: TRBJ1-2
clone_size: NA
v_call: TRBV5-6
d_call: NA

cdr3_nt: TGTGCCAGCAGCCAAGACAGACAGGGGGGAAGCTACGAGCAGTACTTC
cdr3_aa: CASSQDRQGGSYEQYF
j_call: TRBJ2-7
clone_size: NA
v_call: TRBV4-2
d_call: TRBD1

cdr3_nt: TGCGCCAGCAGCTTGGGTGGGACAGGGAGTTCCGCAGATACGCAGTATTTT
cdr3_aa: CASSLGGTGSSADTQYF
j_call: TRBJ2-3
clone_size: NA
v_call: TRBV5-1
d_call: TRBD1

cdr3_nt: TGTGCCACGCAGGTAGGGGCCTCCTACGAGCAGTACTTC
cdr3_aa: CATQVGASYEQYF
j_call: TRBJ2-7
clone_size: NA
v_call: TRBV10-3
d_call: NA

cdr3_nt: TGCAGCGTTGAAGTAGGGACAGGGGTGCCTACTAACTATGGCTACACCTTC
cdr3_aa: CSVEVGTGVPTNYGYTF
j_call: TRBJ1-2
clone_size: NA
v_call: TRBV29-1
d_call: TRBD1